What follows is one TCR beta chain and its context. Antigen: not known. CDR3 size: 13 residues. The V gene lost 7 bases and the J gene lost 4 bases, with 12 bases spanning the gap. Germline assignment: CDR1 LNHDA and CDR2 SQIVND (reference sequence). This specimen belongs to a study of identical twins. Findings of the study overall: Within monozygotic twins, out-of-frame TCR alpha sharing was underestimated by the models.

Everyone who gave samples was a healthy Caucasian. TCRdb re-called the 5' RACE reads through MiXCR, storing one row per CDR3 protein. The sample lists 600,000 to 850,000 distinct CDR3 sequences, over 15% occurring once. These data were likewise used in another study, on T cells expressing NK-cell markers. From that study: Once again these clonotypes came out on top in the CD3+CD56-NKG2C+ fraction of several donors.

The receptor's source is a woman aged 18-29 years in good health. The chain employs TRBV19 and TRBJ2-3, with D possibly TRBD2 on 6 matching bases. Material: PBMCs. CDR3 protein: CASKPSSADTQYF. CDR3 DNA: TGTGCCAGTAAACCCTCTAGCGCAGATACGCAGTATTTT.